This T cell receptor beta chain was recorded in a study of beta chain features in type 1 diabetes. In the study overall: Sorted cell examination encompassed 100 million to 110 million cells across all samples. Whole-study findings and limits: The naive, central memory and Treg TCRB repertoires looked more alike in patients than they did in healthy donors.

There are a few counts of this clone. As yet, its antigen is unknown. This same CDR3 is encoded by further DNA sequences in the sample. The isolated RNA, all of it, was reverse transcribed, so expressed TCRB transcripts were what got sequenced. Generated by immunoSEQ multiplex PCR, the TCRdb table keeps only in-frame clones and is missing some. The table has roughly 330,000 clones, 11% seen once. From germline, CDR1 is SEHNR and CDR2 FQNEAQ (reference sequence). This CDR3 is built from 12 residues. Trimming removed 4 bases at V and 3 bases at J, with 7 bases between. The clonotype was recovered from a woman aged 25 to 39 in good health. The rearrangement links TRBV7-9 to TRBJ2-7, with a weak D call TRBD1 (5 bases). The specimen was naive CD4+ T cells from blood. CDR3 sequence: CASSSQGYEQYF. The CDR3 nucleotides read TGTGCCAGCAGCTCGCAGGGCTACGAGCAGTACTTC.